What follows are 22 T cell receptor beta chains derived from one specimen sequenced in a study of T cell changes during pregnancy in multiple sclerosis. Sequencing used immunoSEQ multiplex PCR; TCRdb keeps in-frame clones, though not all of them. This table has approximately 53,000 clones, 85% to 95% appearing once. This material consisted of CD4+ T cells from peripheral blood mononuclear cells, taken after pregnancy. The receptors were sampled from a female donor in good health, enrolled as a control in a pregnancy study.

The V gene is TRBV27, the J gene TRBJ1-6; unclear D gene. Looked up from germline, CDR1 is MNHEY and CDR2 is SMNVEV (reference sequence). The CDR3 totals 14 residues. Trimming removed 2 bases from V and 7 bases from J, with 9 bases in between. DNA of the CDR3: TGTGCCAGCAGTTTAGGTTTTCAGAATTCACCCCTCCACTTT. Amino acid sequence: CASSLGFQNSPLHF.

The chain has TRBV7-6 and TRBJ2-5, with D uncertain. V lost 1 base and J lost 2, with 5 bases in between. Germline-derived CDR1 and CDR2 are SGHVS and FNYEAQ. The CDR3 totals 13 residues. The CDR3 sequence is CASSLGQQETQYF. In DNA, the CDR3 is TGTGCCAGCAGCTTAGGGCAGCAAGAGACCCAGTACTTC.

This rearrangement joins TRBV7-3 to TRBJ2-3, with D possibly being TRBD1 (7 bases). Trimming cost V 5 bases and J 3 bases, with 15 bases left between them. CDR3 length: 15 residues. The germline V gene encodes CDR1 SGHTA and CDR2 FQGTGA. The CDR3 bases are TGTGCCAGCAGCGCTCTGACAGGGAGGACAGATACGCAGTATTTT. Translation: CASSALTGRTDTQYF.

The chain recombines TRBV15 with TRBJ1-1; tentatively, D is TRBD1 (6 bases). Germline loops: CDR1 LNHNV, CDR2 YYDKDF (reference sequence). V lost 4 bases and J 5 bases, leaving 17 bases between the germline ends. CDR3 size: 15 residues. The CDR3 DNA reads TGTGCCACCAGCAAAATGACAGGAGGATATACTGAAGCTTTCTTT. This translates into CATSKMTGGYTEAFF.

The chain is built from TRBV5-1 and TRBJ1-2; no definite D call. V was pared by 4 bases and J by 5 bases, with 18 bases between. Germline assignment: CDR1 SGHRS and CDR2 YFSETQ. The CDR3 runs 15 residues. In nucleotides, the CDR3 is TGCGCCAGCAGCATCCGCCGGGATCAGCAGTATGGCTACACCTTC. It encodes CASSIRRDQQYGYTF.

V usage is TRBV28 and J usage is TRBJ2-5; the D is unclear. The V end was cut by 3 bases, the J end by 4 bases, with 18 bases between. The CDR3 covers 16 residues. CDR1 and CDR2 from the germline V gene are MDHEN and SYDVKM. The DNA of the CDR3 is TGTGCCAGCAGTTTGTCAAGCGCGACGACTCGAGAGACCCAGTACTTC. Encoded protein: CASSLSSATTRETQYF.

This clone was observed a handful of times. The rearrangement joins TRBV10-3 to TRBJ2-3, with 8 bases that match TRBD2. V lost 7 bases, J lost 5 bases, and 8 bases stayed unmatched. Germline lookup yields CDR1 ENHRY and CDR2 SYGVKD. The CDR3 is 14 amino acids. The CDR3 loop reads CAINRDGGEDTQYF. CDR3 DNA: TGTGCCATCAACCGGGACGGGGGGGAAGATACGCAGTATTTT.

CDR3 coding DNA: TGTGCCAGCAGCCCCAGGGGCAGGGGGGTGGAGACCCAGTACTTC. Its protein is CASSPRGRGVETQYF. The chain carries TRBV9 and TRBJ2-5; perhaps TRBD1 as D (7 bases). This CDR3 spans 15 amino acids. V was cut by 4 bases and J by 5 bases, with 18 bases left in between. Germline-derived CDR1 and CDR2 are SGDLS and YYNGEE.

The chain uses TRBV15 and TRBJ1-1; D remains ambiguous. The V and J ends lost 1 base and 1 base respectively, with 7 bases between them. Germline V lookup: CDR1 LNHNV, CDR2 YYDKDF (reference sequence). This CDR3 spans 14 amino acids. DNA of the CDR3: TGTGCCACCAGCAGAGTGCGGGGGAACACTGAAGCTTTCTTT. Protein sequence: CATSRVRGNTEAFF.

Written as DNA, the CDR3 is TGTGCCAGCAGCCTAGCTTTTGCGGACAGAAGATCGCAGTATTTT. Its translation is CASSLAFADRRSQYF. The chain recombines TRBV11-2 with TRBJ2-3; maybe TRBD1 (6 bases). V was cut by 5 bases and J by 10 bases, with 22 bases left in between. The CDR3 extends over 15 amino acids. The germline gives CDR1 SGHAT, CDR2 FQNNGV.

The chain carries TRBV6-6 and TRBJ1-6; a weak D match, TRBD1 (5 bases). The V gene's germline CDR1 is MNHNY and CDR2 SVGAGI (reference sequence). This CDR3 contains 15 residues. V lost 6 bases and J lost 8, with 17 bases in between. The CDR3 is CASSLRDYVDSPLHF. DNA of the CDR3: TGTGCCAGCAGCCTTAGGGACTACGTGGATTCACCCCTCCACTTT.

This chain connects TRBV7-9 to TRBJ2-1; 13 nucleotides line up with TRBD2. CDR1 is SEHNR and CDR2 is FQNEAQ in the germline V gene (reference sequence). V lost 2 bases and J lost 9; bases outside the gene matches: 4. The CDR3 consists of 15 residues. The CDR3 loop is CASSLTSGGVAEQFF. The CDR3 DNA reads TGTGCCAGCAGCTTAACTAGCGGGGGGGTTGCTGAGCAGTTCTTC.

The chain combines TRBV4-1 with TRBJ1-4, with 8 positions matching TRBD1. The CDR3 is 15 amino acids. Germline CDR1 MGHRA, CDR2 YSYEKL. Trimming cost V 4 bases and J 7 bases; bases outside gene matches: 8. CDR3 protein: CASSLPGQVREKLFF. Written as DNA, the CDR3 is TGCGCCAGCAGCCTACCGGGACAGGTCCGTGAAAAACTGTTTTTT.

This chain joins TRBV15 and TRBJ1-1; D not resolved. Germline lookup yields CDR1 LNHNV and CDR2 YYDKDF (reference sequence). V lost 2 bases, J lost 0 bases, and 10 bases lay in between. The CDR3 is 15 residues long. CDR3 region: CATSRRGFLNTEAFF. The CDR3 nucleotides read TGTGCCACCAGCAGACGAGGGTTTCTGAACACTGAAGCTTTCTTT.

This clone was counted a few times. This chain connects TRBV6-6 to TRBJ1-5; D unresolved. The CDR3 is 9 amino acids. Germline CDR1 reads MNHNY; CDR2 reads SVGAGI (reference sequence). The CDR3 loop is CPQDQPQHF. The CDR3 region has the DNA TGTCCGCAGGATCAGCCCCAGCATTTT.

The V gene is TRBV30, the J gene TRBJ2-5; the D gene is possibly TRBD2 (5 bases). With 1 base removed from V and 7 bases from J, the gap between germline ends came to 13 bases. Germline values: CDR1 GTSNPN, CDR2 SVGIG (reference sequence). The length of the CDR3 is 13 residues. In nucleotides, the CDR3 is TGTGCCTGGAGTGAGAGGGCGCCGCCGACCCAGTACTTC. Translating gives CAWSERAPPTQYF.

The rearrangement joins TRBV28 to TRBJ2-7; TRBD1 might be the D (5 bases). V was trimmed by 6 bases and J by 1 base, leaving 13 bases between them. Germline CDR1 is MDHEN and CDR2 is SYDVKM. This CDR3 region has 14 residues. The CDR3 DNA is TGTGCCAGCAGCGGAGCAGGGTCTTCCTACGAGCAGTACTTC. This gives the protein CASSGAGSSYEQYF. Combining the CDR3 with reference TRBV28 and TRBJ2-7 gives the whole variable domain DVKVTQSSRYLVKRTGEKVFLECVQDMDHENMFWYRQDPGLGLRLIYFSYDVKMKEKGDIPEGYSVSREKKERFSLILESASTNQTSMYLCASSGAGSSYEQYFGPGTRLTVT.

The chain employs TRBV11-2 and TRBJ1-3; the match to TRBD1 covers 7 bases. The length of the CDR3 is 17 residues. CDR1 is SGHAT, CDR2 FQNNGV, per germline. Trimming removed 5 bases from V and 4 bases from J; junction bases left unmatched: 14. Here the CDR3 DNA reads TGTGCCAGCAGCCGTAACCGGGAGGGGGCTAGAGGAAACACCATATATTTT. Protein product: CASSRNREGARGNTIYF.

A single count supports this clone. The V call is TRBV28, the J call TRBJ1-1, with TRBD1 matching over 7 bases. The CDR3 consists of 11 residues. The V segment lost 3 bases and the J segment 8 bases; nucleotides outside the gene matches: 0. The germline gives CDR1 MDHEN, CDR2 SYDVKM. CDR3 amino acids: CASSLTGEAFF. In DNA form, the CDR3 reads TGTGCCAGCAGTTTGACAGGGGAAGCTTTCTTT.

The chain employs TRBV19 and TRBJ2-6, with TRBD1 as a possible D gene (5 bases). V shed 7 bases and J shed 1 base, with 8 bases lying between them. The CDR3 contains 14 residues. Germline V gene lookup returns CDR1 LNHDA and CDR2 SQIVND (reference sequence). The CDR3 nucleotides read TGTGCCAGTACCCCAGGGTCTGGGGCCAACGTCCTGACTTTC. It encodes CASTPGSGANVLTF.

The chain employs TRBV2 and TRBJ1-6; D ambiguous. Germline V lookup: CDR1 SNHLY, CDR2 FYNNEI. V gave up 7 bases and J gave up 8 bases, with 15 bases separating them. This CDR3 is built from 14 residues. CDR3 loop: CASNRNGMYSPLHF. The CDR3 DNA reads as TGTGCCAGCAATCGCAACGGGATGTATTCACCCCTCCACTTT.

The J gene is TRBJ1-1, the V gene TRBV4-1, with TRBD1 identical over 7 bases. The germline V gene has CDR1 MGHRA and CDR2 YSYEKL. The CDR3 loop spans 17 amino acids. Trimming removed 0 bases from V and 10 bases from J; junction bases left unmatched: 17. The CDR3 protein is CASSQERGQNLNRVAFF. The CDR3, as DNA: TGCGCCAGCAGCCAAGAACGGGGACAGAACCTAAACAGGGTAGCTTTCTTT.